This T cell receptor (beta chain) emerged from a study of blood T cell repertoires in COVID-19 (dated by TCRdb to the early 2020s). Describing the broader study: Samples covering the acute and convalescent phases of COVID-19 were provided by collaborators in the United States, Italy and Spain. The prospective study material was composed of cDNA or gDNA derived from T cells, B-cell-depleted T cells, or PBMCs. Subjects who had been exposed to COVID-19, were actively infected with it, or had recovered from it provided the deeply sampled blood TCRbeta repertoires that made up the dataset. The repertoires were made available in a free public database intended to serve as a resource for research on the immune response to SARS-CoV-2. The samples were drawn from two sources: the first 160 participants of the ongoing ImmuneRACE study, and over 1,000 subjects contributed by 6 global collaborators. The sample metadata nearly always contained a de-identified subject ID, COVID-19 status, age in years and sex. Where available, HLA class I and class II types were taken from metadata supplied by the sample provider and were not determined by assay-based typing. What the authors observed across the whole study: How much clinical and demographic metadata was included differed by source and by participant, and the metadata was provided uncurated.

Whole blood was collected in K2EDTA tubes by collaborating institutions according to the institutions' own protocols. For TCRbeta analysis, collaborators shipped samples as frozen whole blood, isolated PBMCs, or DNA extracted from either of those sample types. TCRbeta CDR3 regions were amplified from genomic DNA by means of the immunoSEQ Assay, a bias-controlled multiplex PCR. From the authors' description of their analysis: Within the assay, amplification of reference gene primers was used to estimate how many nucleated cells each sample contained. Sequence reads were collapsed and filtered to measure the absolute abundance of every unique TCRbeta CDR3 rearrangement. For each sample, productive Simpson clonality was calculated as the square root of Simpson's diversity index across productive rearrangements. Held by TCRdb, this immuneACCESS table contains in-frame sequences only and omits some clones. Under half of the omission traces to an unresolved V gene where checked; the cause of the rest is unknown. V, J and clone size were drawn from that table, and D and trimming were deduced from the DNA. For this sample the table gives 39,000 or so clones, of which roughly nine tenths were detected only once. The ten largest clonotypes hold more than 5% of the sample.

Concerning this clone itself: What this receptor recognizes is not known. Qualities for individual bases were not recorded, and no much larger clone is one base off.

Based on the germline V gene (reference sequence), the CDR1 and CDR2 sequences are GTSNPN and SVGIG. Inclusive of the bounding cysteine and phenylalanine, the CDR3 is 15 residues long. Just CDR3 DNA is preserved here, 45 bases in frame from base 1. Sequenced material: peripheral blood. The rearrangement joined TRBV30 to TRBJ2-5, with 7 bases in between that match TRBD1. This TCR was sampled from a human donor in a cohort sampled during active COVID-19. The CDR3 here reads CAQRRNRGRGETQYF. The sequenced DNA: TGTGCTCAACGGAGGAACAGGGGCCGAGGGGAGACCCAGTACTTC.